Below, 20 T cell receptor beta chains from the same sample are listed, as sequenced in a study of CD8 T cells in Susac syndrome. RNA was extracted with the RNeasy kit, and a quantity of about 0.45 to 1 ug was reverse transcribed using random hexamers. From the immunoSEQ multiplex PCR reads, TCRdb called clonotypes with MiXCR, one entry per CDR3 protein. The data contain more than 95,000 distinct CDR3 sequences, around 94% of them singletons. The specimen sequenced was CD8+ T cells from PBMCs. These receptors were taken from a human donor with Susac syndrome.

The V and J genes are TRBV2 and TRBJ2-1; 9 nucleotides align to TRBD2. The germline V gene encodes CDR1 SNHLY and CDR2 FYNNEI. The CDR3 totals 16 residues. The V and J ends lost 11 bases and 4 bases, in that order; junction bases with no gene match: 15. The CDR3 sequence: CAQGQVSGGEYNEQFF. The DNA for the CDR3 is TGTGCCCAAGGACAGGTTAGCGGGGGAGAATACAATGAGCAGTTCTTC.

The gene calls are TRBV19 and TRBJ2-2; the match to TRBD2 covers 11 bases. This CDR3 spans 16 amino acids. V lost 2 bases to trimming and J lost 4 bases; unmatched junction nucleotides: 3. Per germline, CDR1 LNHDA and CDR2 SQIVND (reference sequence). This CDR3 is CASSILAGGITGELFF. In DNA form, the CDR3 reads TGTGCCAGTAGTATACTAGCGGGGGGTATCACCGGGGAGCTGTTTTTT.

The chain links TRBV27 to TRBJ2-7, with 11 positions matching TRBD2. Germline V gives CDR1 MNHEY, CDR2 SMNVEV (reference sequence). Trimming removed 7 bases from V and 4 bases from J; junction bases left unmatched: 6. CDR3 length equals 14 residues. CDR3 protein: CASTRTSGSYEQYF. For the CDR3, the DNA is TGTGCCAGCACCAGGACTAGCGGGTCTTACGAGCAGTACTTC.

Worth noting for this clonotype: The conserved phenylalanine or tryptophan is not found at the CDR3 terminus, so this likely reflects a read error. V usage is TRBV18 and J usage is TRBJ1-1; D remains ambiguous. Trimming pared 5 bases from V and 10 bases from J, leaving 14 bases between. The V gene's germline CDR1 is KGHSH and CDR2 LQKENI. The CDR3 is 12 residues long. Written as DNA, the CDR3 is TGTGCCAGCTCAATACCCGGGAGAGGAGCTTTCCTT. Its translation is CASSIPGRGAFL.

The chain carries TRBV9 and TRBJ2-1; D is possibly TRBD1 (6 bases). V was cut by 4 bases and J by 5 bases, with 10 bases left in between. The CDR3 is 13 amino acids. The germline V gene encodes CDR1 SGDLS and CDR2 YYNGEE. CDR3 sequence reads: CASSTGQNNEQFF. The CDR3, as DNA: TGTGCCAGCAGCACCGGACAGAACAATGAGCAGTTCTTC.

The chain joins TRBV4-1 to TRBJ1-2; possibly TRBD1 for D (6 bases). V gave up 0 bases and J gave up 5 bases, with 16 bases separating them. CDR1 and CDR2 from the germline V gene are MGHRA and YSYEKL. The CDR3 totals 16 residues. This CDR3 reads CASSQDPVGGPYGYTF. As DNA, the CDR3 is TGCGCCAGCAGCCAAGATCCAGTCGGGGGGCCATATGGCTACACCTTC.

The V call is TRBV15, the J call TRBJ2-7; D may be TRBD1 (5 bases). Germline V lookup: CDR1 LNHNV, CDR2 YYDKDF (reference sequence). V lost 3 bases and J lost 5, with 17 bases in between. The length of the CDR3 is 15 residues. CDR3 DNA: TGTGCCACCAGCAGCAGGCAGGGTTCCTCGGACGAGCAGTACTTC. It is translated as CATSSRQGSSDEQYF.

The chain joins TRBV9 to TRBJ2-1; D unclear. Germline values: CDR1 SGDLS, CDR2 YYNGEE. The V end lost 3 bases, the J end lost 9 bases, and 13 bases lay between the germline ends. The CDR3 has 13 residues. The CDR3 here is CASSAPLGSEQFF. The DNA for the CDR3 is TGTGCCAGCAGCGCCCCCTTGGGTTCTGAGCAGTTCTTC.

The chain is built from TRBV6-5 and TRBJ1-1; the match to TRBD1 covers 7 bases. With V trimmed by 6 bases and J by 6 bases, 16 bases remained unmatched. Germline-derived CDR1 and CDR2 are MNHEY and SVGAGI. CDR3 length: 16 residues. The DNA for the CDR3 is TGTGCCAGCAGAAACTTCGAGGAGACAGGGCCCGCTGAAGCTTTCTTT. It is translated as CASRNFEETGPAEAFF.

The genes are TRBV27 and TRBJ1-5; TRBD1 is a possible D gene (5 bases). Germline lookup yields CDR1 MNHEY and CDR2 SMNVEV (reference sequence). V shed 6 bases and J shed 5 bases, with 20 bases lying between them. The CDR3 runs to 16 residues. The CDR3 loop reads CASRQFVGAIDQPQHF. The CDR3 region has the DNA TGTGCCAGCAGGCAGTTTGTAGGGGCCATCGATCAGCCCCAGCATTTT.

The chain employs TRBV9 and TRBJ2-1, with 14 nucleotides matching TRBD2. CDR3 size: 15 residues. Germline V gene data show CDR1 as SGDLS and CDR2 as YYNGEE. J was trimmed by 7 bases and V by 3 bases; bases with no gene match: 3. This CDR3 is CASSEGLAGVNEQFF. The CDR3 DNA reads as TGTGCCAGCAGCGAGGGACTAGCGGGAGTTAATGAGCAGTTCTTC.

The CDR3 region is CASSIQGPRGYTF. In DNA form, the CDR3 reads TGTGCCAGCAGTATACAGGGGCCTAGGGGCTACACCTTC. This sequence joins TRBV12-3 or TRBV12-4 and TRBJ1-2; the match to TRBD1 covers 7 bases. J gave up 8 bases and V 5 bases, and 8 bases lay outside the gene matches. The CDR3 consists of 13 residues.

The J gene is TRBJ2-5, the V gene TRBV20-1; TRBD1 or TRBD2 may be the D gene (6 bases each). Germline CDR1 reads DFQATT; CDR2 reads SNEGSKA (reference sequence). The V and J ends lost 3 bases and 4 bases respectively, with 12 bases between them. The CDR3 runs to 13 residues. The CDR3 spells CSARPGEVETQYF. CDR3 sequence (DNA): TGCAGTGCTAGGCCAGGGGAGGTAGAGACCCAGTACTTC.

Worth noting for this clonotype: The junction differs from germline at one of its ends, possibly a read error. This chain uses TRBV29-1 with TRBJ2-1; 12 bases fit TRBD2. The CDR3 extends over 16 amino acids. Germline CDR1 reads SQVTM; CDR2 reads ANQGSEA. Here the CDR3 DNA reads TGCAGCGTTGACGCGGGAACTAGCGGGGGGACAGATGAGCAGCTCTTC. Translation: CSVDAGTSGGTDEQLF.

The chain has TRBV9 and TRBJ2-3, with D unresolved. CDR1 and CDR2 (germline): SGDLS, YYNGEE. V was cut by 8 bases and J by 2 bases, with 9 bases left in between. The CDR3 length is 12 residues. CDR3 sequence reads: CASSENTDTQYF. In nucleotides, the CDR3 is TGTGCCAGTTCCGAGAACACAGATACGCAGTATTTT.

J is TRBJ2-2 and V is TRBV28; D remains ambiguous. Trimming stripped 8 bases from V and 2 bases from J, with 6 bases between. In germline, CDR1 is MDHEN, CDR2 SYDVKM. The CDR3 runs to 12 residues. The CDR3, as DNA: TGTGCCAGCGGACGAAACACCGGGGAGCTGTTTTTT. This translates into CASGRNTGELFF.

V gene TRBV6-5 combines with J gene TRBJ1-2; D is ambiguous. Germline assignment: CDR1 MNHEY and CDR2 SVGAGI. This CDR3 contains 12 residues. V lost 6 bases and J 5 bases, leaving 10 bases between the germline ends. CDR3 bases: TGTGCCAGCAGCTCGGAGGAGTATGGCTACACCTTC. It codes for CASSSEEYGYTF.

V is TRBV30 and J is TRBJ2-5; D unresolved. The CDR3 extends over 12 amino acids. Trimming pared 1 base from V and 5 bases from J, leaving 8 bases between. Germline CDR1 GTSNPN, CDR2 SVGIG (reference sequence). CDR3 residues: CAWSAPEETQYF. For the CDR3, the DNA is TGTGCCTGGAGTGCCCCGGAGGAGACCCAGTACTTC.

The chain is built from TRBV7-9 and TRBJ1-2, with D unresolved. The length of the CDR3 is 14 residues. Germline values: CDR1 SEHNR, CDR2 FQNEAQ (reference sequence). V was cut by 0 bases and J by 7 bases, with 12 bases left in between. Here the CDR3 reads CASSLALGVFGYTF. CDR3 in DNA: TGTGCCAGCAGCTTAGCGCTTGGGGTGTTTGGCTACACCTTC.

V gene TRBV15 combines with J gene TRBJ1-1; tentative D call: TRBD1 (5 bases). Germline V gene lookup returns CDR1 LNHNV and CDR2 YYDKDF (reference sequence). The CDR3 has 12 residues. The V end was cut by 6 bases, the J end by 4 bases, with 9 bases between. DNA for the CDR3: TGTGCCACCAGTACAGGCGTCACTGAAGCTTTCTTT. It translates to CATSTGVTEAFF.